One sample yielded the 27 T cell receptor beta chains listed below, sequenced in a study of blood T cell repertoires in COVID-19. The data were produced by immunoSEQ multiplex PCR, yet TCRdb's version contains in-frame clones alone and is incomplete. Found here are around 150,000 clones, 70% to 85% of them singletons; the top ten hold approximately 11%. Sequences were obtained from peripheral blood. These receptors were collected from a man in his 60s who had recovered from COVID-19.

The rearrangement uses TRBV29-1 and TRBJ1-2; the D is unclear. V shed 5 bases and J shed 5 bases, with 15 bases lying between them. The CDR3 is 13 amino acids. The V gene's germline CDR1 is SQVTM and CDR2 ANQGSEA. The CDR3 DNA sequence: TGCAGCGTTAGCACCCCAGGAGGTTATGGCTACACCTTC. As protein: CSVSTPGGYGYTF.

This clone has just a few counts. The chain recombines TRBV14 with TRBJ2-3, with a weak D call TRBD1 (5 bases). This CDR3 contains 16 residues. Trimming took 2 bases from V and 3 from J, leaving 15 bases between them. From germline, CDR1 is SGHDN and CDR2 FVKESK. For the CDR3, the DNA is TGTGCCAGCAGCCAAATGACAGATAGGAATACAGATACGCAGTATTTT. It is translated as CASSQMTDRNTDTQYF.

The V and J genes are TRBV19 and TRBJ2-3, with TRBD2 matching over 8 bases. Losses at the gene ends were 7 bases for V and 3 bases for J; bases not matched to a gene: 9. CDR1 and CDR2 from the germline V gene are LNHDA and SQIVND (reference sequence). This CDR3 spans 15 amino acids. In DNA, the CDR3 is TGTGCCAGTAAACCGGGACTAGGTTTTACAGATACGCAGTATTTT. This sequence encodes CASKPGLGFTDTQYF.

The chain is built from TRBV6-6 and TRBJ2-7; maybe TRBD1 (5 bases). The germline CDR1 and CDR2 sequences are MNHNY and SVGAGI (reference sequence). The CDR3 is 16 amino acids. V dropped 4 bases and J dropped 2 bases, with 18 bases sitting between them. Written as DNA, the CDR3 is TGTGCCAGCAGTTTACCGACAGTGGAACCTACCTACGAGCAGTACTTC. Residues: CASSLPTVEPTYEQYF.

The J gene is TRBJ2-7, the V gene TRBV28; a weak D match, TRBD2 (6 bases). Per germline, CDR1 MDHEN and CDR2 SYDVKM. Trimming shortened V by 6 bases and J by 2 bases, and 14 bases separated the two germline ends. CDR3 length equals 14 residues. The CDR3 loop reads CASRGGFYTYEQYF. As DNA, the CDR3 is TGTGCCAGCAGGGGGGGATTTTACACCTACGAGCAGTACTTC.

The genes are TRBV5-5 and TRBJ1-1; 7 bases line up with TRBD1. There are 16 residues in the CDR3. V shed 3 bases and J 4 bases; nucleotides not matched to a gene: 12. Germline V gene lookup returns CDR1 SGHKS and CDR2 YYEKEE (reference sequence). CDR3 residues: CASSSSWGAGGTEAFF. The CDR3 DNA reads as TGTGCCAGCAGCTCCTCATGGGGGGCAGGGGGCACTGAAGCTTTCTTT.

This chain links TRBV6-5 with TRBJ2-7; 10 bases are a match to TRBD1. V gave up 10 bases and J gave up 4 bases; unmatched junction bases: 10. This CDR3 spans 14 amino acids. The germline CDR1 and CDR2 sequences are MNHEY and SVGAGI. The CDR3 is CATHGTGARYEQYF. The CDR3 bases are TGTGCCACTCATGGGACAGGGGCTAGATACGAGCAGTACTTC.

CDR3 sequence: CASTKRGFNTEAFF. The CDR3 region has the DNA TGTGCCAGCACTAAGAGAGGGTTCAATACTGAAGCTTTCTTT. The gene calls are TRBV6-5 and TRBJ1-1; D remains unclear. The CDR3 extends over 14 amino acids. Germline V gene sequence: CDR1 MNHEY, CDR2 SVGAGI. Deletions cut 7 bases from V and 5 bases from J, with 17 bases between.

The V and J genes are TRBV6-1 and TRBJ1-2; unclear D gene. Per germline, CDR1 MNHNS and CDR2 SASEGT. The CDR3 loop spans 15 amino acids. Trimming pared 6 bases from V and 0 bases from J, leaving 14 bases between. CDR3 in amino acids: CASSNGLVANYGYTF. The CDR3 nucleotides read TGTGCCAGCAGCAACGGGTTAGTAGCTAACTATGGCTACACCTTC.

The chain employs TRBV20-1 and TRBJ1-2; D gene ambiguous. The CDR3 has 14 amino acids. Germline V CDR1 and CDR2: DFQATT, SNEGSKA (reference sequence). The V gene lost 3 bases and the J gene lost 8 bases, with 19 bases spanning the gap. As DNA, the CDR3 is TGCAGTGCTAGTGTCCGGGAAACCCACGGGGGCTACACCTTC. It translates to CSASVRETHGGYTF.

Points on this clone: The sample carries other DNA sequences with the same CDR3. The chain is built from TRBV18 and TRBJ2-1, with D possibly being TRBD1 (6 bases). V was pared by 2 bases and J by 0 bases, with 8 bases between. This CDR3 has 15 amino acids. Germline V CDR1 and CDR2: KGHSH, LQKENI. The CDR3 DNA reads TGTGCCAGCTCACCAAGGGGGAGCTCCTACAATGAGCAGTTCTTC. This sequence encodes CASSPRGSSYNEQFF.

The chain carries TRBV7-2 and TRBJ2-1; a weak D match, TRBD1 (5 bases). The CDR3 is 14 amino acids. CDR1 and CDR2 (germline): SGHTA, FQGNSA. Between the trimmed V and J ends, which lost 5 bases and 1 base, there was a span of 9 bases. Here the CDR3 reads CASSPRTSYNEQFF. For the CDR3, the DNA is TGTGCCAGCAGCCCTAGGACATCCTACAATGAGCAGTTCTTC. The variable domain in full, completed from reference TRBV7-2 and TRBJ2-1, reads GAGVSQSPSNKVTEKGKDVELRCDPISGHTALYWYRQSLGQGLEFLIYFQGNSAPDKSGLPSDRFSAERTGGSVSTLTIQRTQQEDSAVYLCASSPRTSYNEQFFGPGTRLTVL.

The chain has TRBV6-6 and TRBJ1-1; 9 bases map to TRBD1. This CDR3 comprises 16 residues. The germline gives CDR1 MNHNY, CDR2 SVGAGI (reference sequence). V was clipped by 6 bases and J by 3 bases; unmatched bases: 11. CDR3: CASREWTGAGYTEAFF. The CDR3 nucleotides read TGTGCCAGCAGGGAGTGGACAGGGGCCGGGTACACTGAAGCTTTCTTT.

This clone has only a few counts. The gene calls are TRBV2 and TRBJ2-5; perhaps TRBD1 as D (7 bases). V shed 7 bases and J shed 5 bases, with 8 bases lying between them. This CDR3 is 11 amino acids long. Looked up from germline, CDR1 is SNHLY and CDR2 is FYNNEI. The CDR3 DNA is TGTGCCAGCACAGGGGGGGAGACCCAGTACTTC. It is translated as CASTGGETQYF.

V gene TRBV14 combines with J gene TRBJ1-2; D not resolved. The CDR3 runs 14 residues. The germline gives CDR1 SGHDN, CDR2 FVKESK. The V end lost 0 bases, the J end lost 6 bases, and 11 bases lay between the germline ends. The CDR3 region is CASSQDLRVHGYTF. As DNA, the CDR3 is TGTGCCAGCAGCCAAGATTTGAGGGTTCATGGCTACACCTTC.

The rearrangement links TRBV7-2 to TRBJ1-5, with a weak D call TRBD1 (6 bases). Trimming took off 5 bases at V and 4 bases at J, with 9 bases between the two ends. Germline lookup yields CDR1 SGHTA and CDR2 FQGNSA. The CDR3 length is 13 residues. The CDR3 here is CASSLGQNQPQHF. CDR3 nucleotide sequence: TGTGCCAGCAGCCTCGGACAGAATCAGCCCCAGCATTTT.

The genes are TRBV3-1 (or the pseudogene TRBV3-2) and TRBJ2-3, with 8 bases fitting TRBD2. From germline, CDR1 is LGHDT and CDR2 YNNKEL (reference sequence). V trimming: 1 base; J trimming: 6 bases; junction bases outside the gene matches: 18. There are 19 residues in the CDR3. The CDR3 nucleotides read TGTGCCAGCAGCCAAGCGTGGACGGGAGGGCATCAAGGCGCGGATACGCAGTATTTT. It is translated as CASSQAWTGGHQGADTQYF.

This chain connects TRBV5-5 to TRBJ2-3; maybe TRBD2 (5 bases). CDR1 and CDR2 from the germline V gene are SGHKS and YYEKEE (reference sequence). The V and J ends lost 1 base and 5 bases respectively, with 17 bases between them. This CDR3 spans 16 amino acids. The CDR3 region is CASSLPNEEGGDTQYF. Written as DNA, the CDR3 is TGTGCCAGCAGCTTGCCCAACGAAGAGGGCGGAGATACGCAGTATTTT. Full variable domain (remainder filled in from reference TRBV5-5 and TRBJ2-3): DAGVTQSPTHLIKTRGQQVTLRCSPISGHKSVSWYQQVLGQGPQFIFQYYEKEERGRGNFPDRFSARQFPNYSSELNVNALLLGDSALYLCASSLPNEEGGDTQYFGPGTRLTVL.

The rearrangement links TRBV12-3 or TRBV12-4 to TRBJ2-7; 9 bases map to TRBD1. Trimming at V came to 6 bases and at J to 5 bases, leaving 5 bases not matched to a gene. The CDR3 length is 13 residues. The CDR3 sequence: CASRRQGGDEQYF. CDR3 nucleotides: TGTGCCAGCAGGCGACAGGGGGGCGACGAGCAGTACTTC.

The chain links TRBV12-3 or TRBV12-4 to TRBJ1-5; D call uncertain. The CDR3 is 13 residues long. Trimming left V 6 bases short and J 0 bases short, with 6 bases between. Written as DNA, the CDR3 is TGTGCCAGCAGCGGGTATAGCAATCAGCCCCAGCATTTT. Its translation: CASSGYSNQPQHF.

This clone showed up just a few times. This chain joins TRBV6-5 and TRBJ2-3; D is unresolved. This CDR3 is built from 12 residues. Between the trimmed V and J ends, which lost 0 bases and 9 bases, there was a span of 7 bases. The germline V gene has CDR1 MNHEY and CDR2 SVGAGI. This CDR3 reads CASSYSGRTQYF. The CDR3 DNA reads TGTGCCAGCAGTTACTCGGGCAGGACGCAGTATTTT.

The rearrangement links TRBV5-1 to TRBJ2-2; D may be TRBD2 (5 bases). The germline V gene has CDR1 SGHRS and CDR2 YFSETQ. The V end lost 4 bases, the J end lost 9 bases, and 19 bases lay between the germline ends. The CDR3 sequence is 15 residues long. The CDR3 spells CASSPPGRSGRELFF. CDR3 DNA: TGCGCCAGCAGCCCCCCCGGACGGAGCGGACGGGAGCTGTTTTTT. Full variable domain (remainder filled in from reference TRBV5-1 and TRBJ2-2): KAGVTQTPRYLIKTRGQQVTLSCSPISGHRSVSWYQQTPGQGLQFLFEYFSETQRNKGNFPGRFSGRQFSNSRSEMNVSTLELGDSALYLCASSPPGRSGRELFFGEGSRLTVL.

The CDR3: CSVDGTGVTEAFF. The CDR3 bases are TGCAGCGTTGACGGGACAGGGGTCACTGAAGCTTTCTTT. The gene calls are TRBV29-1 and TRBJ1-1, with 10 bases aligning to TRBD1. Germline V CDR1 and CDR2: SQVTM, ANQGSEA. This CDR3 has 13 amino acids. V shed 3 bases, J shed 4 bases, and the junction held 2 bases outside the gene matches. The entire variable domain, with the rest obtained from reference TRBV29-1 and TRBJ1-1, is as follows: SAVISQKPSRDICQRGTSLTIQCQVDSQVTMMFWYRQQPGQSLTLIATANQGSEATYESGFVIDKFPISRPNLTFSTLTVSNMSPEDSSIYLCSVDGTGVTEAFFGQGTRLTVV.

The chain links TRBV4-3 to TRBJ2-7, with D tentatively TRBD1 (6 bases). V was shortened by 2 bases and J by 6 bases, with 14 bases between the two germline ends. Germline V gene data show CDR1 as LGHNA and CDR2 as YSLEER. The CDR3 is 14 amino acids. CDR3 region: CASSQYRGIFEQYF. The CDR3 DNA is TGCGCCAGCAGCCAATATAGGGGGATCTTCGAGCAGTACTTC.

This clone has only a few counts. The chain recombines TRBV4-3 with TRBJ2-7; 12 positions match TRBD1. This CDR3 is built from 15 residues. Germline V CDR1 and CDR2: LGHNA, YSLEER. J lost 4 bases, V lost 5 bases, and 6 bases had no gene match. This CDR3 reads CASSEGTGGVYEQYF. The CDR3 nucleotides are TGCGCCAGCAGCGAGGGGACAGGGGGCGTTTACGAGCAGTACTTC.

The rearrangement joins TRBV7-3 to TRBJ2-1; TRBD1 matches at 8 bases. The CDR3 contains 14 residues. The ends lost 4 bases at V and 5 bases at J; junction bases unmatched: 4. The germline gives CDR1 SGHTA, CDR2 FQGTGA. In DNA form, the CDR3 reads TGTGCCAGCAGCTCTGGGACAGGTCACAATGAGCAGTTCTTC. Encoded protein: CASSSGTGHNEQFF. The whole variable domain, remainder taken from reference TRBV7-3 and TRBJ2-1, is GAGVSQTPSNKVTEKGKYVELRCDPISGHTALYWYRQSLGQGPEFLIYFQGTGAADDSGLPNDRFFAVRPEGSVSTLKIQRTERGDSAVYLCASSSGTGHNEQFFGPGTRLTVL.

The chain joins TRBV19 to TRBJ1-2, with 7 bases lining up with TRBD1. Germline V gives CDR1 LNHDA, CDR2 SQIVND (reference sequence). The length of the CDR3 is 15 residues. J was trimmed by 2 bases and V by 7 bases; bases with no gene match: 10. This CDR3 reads CASTQDRANNYGYTF. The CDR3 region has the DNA TGTGCCAGTACACAAGACAGGGCCAACAACTATGGCTACACCTTC. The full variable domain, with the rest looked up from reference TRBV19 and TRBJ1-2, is DGGITQSPKYLFRKEGQNVTLSCEQNLNHDAMYWYRQDPGQGLRLIYYSQIVNDFQKGDIAEGYSVSREKKESFPLTVTSAQKNPTAFYLCASTQDRANNYGYTFGSGTRLTVV.